The T cell receptor beta chain described here comes from a study of T cells after yellow fever vaccination. Overall study results and limits: Subsequent booster samples again held most clones from primary vaccination (96% CD4, nearly 90% CD8).

TCRdb re-called the 5' RACE reads through MiXCR, storing one row per CDR3 protein. The sample records about 310,000 distinct CDR3 sequences, around 3.6% being singletons. This clonotype was seen more than once but under ten times. Its cognate antigen is unknown. The sequenced sample was PBMCs, obtained on the day of the yellow fever booster vaccination. The sequence derives from a man between 18 and 35 years old who received the YFV17D yellow fever vaccine.

Here the CDR3 reads CSAPPMTGSGEQYV. In DNA form, the CDR3 reads TGCAGTGCCCCACCCATGACAGGGTCGGGCGAGCAGTACGTC. The chain carries TRBV20-1 and TRBJ2-7, with 7 bases fitting TRBD1. Trimming cost V 6 bases and J 6 bases; bases outside gene matches: 14. Germline V gene lookup returns CDR1 DFQATT and CDR2 SNEGSKA (reference sequence). This CDR3 is built from 14 residues.